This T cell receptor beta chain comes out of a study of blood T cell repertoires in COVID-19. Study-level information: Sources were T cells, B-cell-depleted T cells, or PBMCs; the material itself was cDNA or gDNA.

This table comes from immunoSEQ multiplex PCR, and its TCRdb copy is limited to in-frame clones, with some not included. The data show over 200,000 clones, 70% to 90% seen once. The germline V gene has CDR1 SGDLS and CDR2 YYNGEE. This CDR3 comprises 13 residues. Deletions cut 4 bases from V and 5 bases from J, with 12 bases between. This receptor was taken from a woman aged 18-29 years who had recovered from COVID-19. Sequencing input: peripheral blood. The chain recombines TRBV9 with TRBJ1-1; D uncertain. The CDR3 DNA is TGTGCCAGCAGCCGCTCGAGGCGAACTGAAGCTTTCTTT. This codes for CASSRSRRTEAFF.